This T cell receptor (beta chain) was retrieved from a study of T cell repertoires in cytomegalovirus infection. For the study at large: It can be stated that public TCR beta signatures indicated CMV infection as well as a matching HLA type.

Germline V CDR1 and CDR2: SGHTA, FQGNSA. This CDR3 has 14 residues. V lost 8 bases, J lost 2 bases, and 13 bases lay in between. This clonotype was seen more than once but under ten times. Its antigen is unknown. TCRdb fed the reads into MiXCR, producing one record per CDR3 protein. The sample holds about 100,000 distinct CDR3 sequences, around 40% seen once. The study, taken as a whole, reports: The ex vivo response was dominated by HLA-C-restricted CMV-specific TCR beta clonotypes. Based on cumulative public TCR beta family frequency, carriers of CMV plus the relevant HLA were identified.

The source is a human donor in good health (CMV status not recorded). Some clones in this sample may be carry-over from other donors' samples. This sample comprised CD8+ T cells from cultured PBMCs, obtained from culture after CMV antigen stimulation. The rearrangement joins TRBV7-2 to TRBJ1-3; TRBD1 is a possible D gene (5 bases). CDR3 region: CASSTSGPGNTIYF. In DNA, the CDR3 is TGTGCCAGCTCGACCTCGGGGCCTGGAAACACCATATATTTT. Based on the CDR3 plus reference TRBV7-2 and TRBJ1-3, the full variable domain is GAGVSQSPSNKVTEKGKDVELRCDPISGHTALYWYRQSLGQGLEFLIYFQGNSAPDKSGLPSDRFSAERTGGSVSTLTIQRTQQEDSAVYLCASSTSGPGNTIYFGEGSWLTVV.